These 22 T cell receptor beta chains were all obtained from the same sample, sequenced in a study of cytomegalovirus exposure and HLA in healthy donors. PCR involved 60 Vbeta and 13 Jbeta primers. Sequencing used immunoSEQ multiplex PCR; TCRdb keeps in-frame clones, though not all of them. The sample lists about 96,000 clones, roughly 79% occurring once. The material sequenced was PBMCs. All receptors come from a female donor in good health and CMV-seropositive.

The J gene is TRBJ2-2, the V gene TRBV4-1; 9 nucleotides agree with TRBD1. The CDR3 is made up of 16 amino acids. V trimming: 4 bases; J trimming: 1 base; junction bases outside the gene matches: 4. The germline V gene encodes CDR1 MGHRA and CDR2 YSYEKL. CDR3 coding DNA: TGCGCCAGCAGCCGCCTGGGACAGGGGAACACCGGGGAGCTGTTTTTT. Translated, it gives CASSRLGQGNTGELFF.

The chain carries TRBV6-1 and TRBJ2-7, with D perhaps matching TRBD1 (6 bases). The CDR3 contains 15 residues. Trimming pared 6 bases from V and 2 bases from J, leaving 17 bases between. Germline lookup yields CDR1 MNHNS and CDR2 SASEGT. This CDR3 is CASSPYLTGPYEQYF. The CDR3 bases are TGTGCCAGCAGCCCATACTTGACAGGCCCCTACGAGCAGTACTTC.

This rearrangement joins TRBV2 to TRBJ1-5; 11 bases are a match to TRBD1. CDR1 and CDR2 (germline): SNHLY, FYNNEI. J was trimmed by 7 bases and V by 6 bases; bases with no gene match: 5. The CDR3 covers 14 residues. CDR3 nucleotides: TGTGCCAGCAGCATGGACAGGGGGCACCAGCCCCAGCATTTT. Translating it yields CASSMDRGHQPQHF.

The genes are TRBV6-1 and TRBJ1-5; D ambiguous. Germline CDR1 MNHNS, CDR2 SASEGT. V lost 0 bases to trimming and J lost 6 bases, with 12 bases between them. The CDR3 has 15 residues. CDR3 loop: CASSEAGIGSQPQHF. As DNA, the CDR3 is TGTGCCAGCAGTGAAGCAGGGATAGGGAGTCAGCCCCAGCATTTT.

V is TRBV7-3 and J is TRBJ1-1; weak D call: TRBD1 (5 bases). This CDR3 contains 14 residues. With 1 base removed from V and 4 bases from J, the gap between germline ends came to 10 bases. Germline V gene data show CDR1 as SGHTA and CDR2 as FQGTGA. In DNA form, the CDR3 reads TGTGCCAGCAGCTTAATCGGGGGGAGCACTGAAGCTTTCTTT. Translating it yields CASSLIGGSTEAFF. Complete variable domain (other parts from reference TRBV7-3 and TRBJ1-1): GAGVSQTPSNKVTEKGKYVELRCDPISGHTALYWYRQSLGQGPEFLIYFQGTGAADDSGLPNDRFFAVRPEGSVSTLKIQRTERGDSAVYLCASSLIGGSTEAFFGQGTRLTVV.

This chain joins TRBV4-1 and TRBJ2-3, with 11 bases fitting TRBD2. J gave up 6 bases and V 0 bases, and 8 bases lay outside the gene matches. The CDR3 sequence is 17 residues long. Germline V lookup: CDR1 MGHRA, CDR2 YSYEKL. CDR3 loop: CASSQEGLAGGGDTQYF. CDR3 DNA sequence: TGCGCCAGCAGCCAAGAAGGGCTAGCGGGAGGAGGGGATACGCAGTATTTT.

V usage is TRBV6-5 and J usage is TRBJ1-1; 7 bases map to TRBD1. Germline V gives CDR1 MNHEY, CDR2 SVGAGI. V lost 6 bases and J lost 1; bases outside the gene matches: 2. The CDR3 extends over 13 amino acids. CDR3 residues: CASSRQGNTEAFF. The CDR3 DNA sequence: TGTGCCAGCAGCAGACAGGGGAACACTGAAGCTTTCTTT.

The CDR3 is CASSPTGISGYTF. The CDR3 DNA follows: TGTGCCAGCAGTCCGACAGGGATCTCTGGCTACACCTTC. This chain connects TRBV27 to TRBJ1-2; 7 nucleotides align to TRBD1. After removal of 5 bases from V and 7 bases from J, the junction contained 7 bases not matched to a gene. CDR1 and CDR2 (germline): MNHEY, SMNVEV (reference sequence). This CDR3 is 13 amino acids long.

The chain recombines TRBV7-2 with TRBJ2-7; TRBD2 matches at 7 bases. The CDR3 totals 14 residues. V dropped 3 bases and J dropped 3; count of bases not matched to a gene: 5. From germline, CDR1 is SGHTA and CDR2 FQGNSA. CDR3 sequence reads: CASSLGRERYEQYF. The CDR3 bases are TGTGCCAGCAGCTTGGGGCGGGAGCGCTACGAGCAGTACTTC.

The chain joins TRBV7-9 to TRBJ1-6; 8 bases align to TRBD1. The trim removed 4 bases at V and 8 bases at J, leaving 13 bases unmatched. This CDR3 has 17 residues. The germline V gene encodes CDR1 SEHNR and CDR2 FQNEAQ (reference sequence). This CDR3 is CASSSSTGGLTYSPLHF. For the CDR3, the DNA is TGTGCCAGCAGCTCCTCTACAGGGGGGCTTACTTATTCACCCCTCCACTTT.

This sequence joins TRBV6-5 and TRBJ2-7; the match to TRBD1 covers 7 bases. Trimming at V came to 0 bases and at J to 4 bases, leaving 3 bases not matched to a gene. Germline-derived CDR1 and CDR2 are MNHEY and SVGAGI. The CDR3 has 14 residues. CDR3 protein: CASSYSTGQYEQYF. Written as DNA, the CDR3 is TGTGCCAGCAGTTACTCGACAGGGCAGTACGAGCAGTACTTC.

J is TRBJ2-1 and V is TRBV28, with TRBD2 matching 10 bases. V trimming: 7 bases; J trimming: 7 bases; junction bases outside the gene matches: 7. Germline CDR1 MDHEN, CDR2 SYDVKM. This CDR3 has 14 amino acids. The DNA of the CDR3 is TGTGCCAGCATCTCTAGCGGGAGTTTAAATGAGCAGTTCTTC. Its protein is CASISSGSLNEQFF. Using reference TRBV28 and TRBJ2-1 for the parts outside the CDR3, the full variable domain is DVKVTQSSRYLVKRTGEKVFLECVQDMDHENMFWYRQDPGLGLRLIYFSYDVKMKEKGDIPEGYSVSREKKERFSLILESASTNQTSMYLCASISSGSLNEQFFGPGTRLTVL.

The rearrangement uses TRBV5-4 and TRBJ2-3; 11 nucleotides agree with TRBD2. Germline CDR1 is SGHNT and CDR2 is YYREEE (reference sequence). V gave up 2 bases and J gave up 0 bases; unmatched junction bases: 2. This CDR3 is built from 16 residues. Here the CDR3 reads CASSLTSGRSTDTQYF. The DNA of the CDR3 is TGTGCCAGCAGCTTAACTAGCGGGAGAAGCACAGATACGCAGTATTTT.

The chain is built from TRBV10-3 and TRBJ2-3, with a tentative D call TRBD1 (6 bases). The CDR3 is made up of 15 amino acids. CDR1 is ENHRY, CDR2 SYGVKD, per germline. Trimming pared 2 bases from V and 2 bases from J, leaving 11 bases between. CDR3 amino acids: CAISEGQLSTDTQYF. Here the CDR3 DNA reads TGTGCCATCAGTGAGGGACAGCTGTCCACAGATACGCAGTATTTT.

The chain uses TRBV6-9 and TRBJ2-7; 8 nucleotides match TRBD2. V lost 9 bases and J lost 2; bases outside the gene matches: 6. The germline gives CDR1 MNHGY, CDR2 SVAAGI. This CDR3 is built from 13 residues. The chain's CDR3 is CASELAVTYEQYF. DNA for the CDR3: TGTGCCAGTGAACTAGCGGTAACCTACGAGCAGTACTTC.

This chain joins TRBV6-5 and TRBJ2-3; 9 nucleotides agree with TRBD2. The germline V gene encodes CDR1 MNHEY and CDR2 SVGAGI. V lost 0 bases, J lost 2 bases, and 3 bases stayed unmatched. CDR3 length equals 16 residues. The CDR3 DNA follows: TGTGCCAGCAGTTACTCGACTAGCGGTACCACAGATACGCAGTATTTT. Translated, it gives CASSYSTSGTTDTQYF.

The chain links TRBV5-4 to TRBJ1-1; 9 bases map to TRBD1. J gave up 5 bases and V 4 bases, and 12 bases lay outside the gene matches. Germline CDR1 SGHNT, CDR2 YYREEE (reference sequence). The CDR3 covers 16 residues. The CDR3 DNA reads as TGTGCCAGCAGCCCGAAGGTCCAGGGGACAGGGACTGAAGCTTTCTTT. Amino acid sequence: CASSPKVQGTGTEAFF.

V gene TRBV6-5 combines with J gene TRBJ1-5; D is undetermined. Deletions cut 2 bases from V and 0 bases from J, with 8 bases between. This CDR3 has 15 amino acids. CDR1 and CDR2 from the germline V gene are MNHEY and SVGAGI. Here the CDR3 reads CASSYAGNSNQPQHF. Written as DNA, the CDR3 is TGTGCCAGCAGTTACGCAGGTAATAGCAATCAGCCCCAGCATTTT.

The V gene is TRBV4-1, the J gene TRBJ2-1; TRBD1 is a possible D gene (6 bases). This CDR3 is built from 17 residues. Deletions cut 6 bases from V and 4 bases from J, with 22 bases between. Looked up from germline, CDR1 is MGHRA and CDR2 is YSYEKL. DNA of the CDR3: TGCGCCAGCAGTCATACCGGCGCTAGCAGGGGTTACAATGAGCAGTTCTTC. The encoded protein is CASSHTGASRGYNEQFF.

DNA of the CDR3: TGTGCCAGCAGGGACTGGAGCTCCTACAATGAGCAGTTCTTC. Amino acids: CASRDWSSYNEQFF. This chain connects TRBV5-6 to TRBJ2-1; weak D call: TRBD2 (5 bases). The CDR3 covers 14 residues. V was trimmed by 5 bases and J by 0 bases, leaving 9 bases between them. CDR1 and CDR2 (germline): SGHDT, YYEEEE.

This clone turned up a few times. This chain uses TRBV9 with TRBJ1-1, with a tentative D call TRBD1 (6 bases). CDR3 length equals 14 residues. V was clipped by 3 bases and J by 1 base, with 10 bases between them. Germline loops: CDR1 SGDLS, CDR2 YYNGEE. The CDR3 DNA is TGTGCCAGCAGCGGAGAGGGACAGAACACTGAAGCTTTCTTT. Encoded protein: CASSGEGQNTEAFF. The entire variable domain, with the rest obtained from reference TRBV9 and TRBJ1-1, is as follows: DSGVTQTPKHLITATGQRVTLRCSPRSGDLSVYWYQQSLDQGLQFLIQYYNGEERAKGNILERFSAQQFPDLHSELNLSSLELGDSALYFCASSGEGQNTEAFFGQGTRLTVV.

This clone was observed a few times. This chain uses TRBV5-4 with TRBJ1-4; D gene unclear. Germline-derived CDR1 and CDR2 are SGHNT and YYREEE (reference sequence). The CDR3 has 15 amino acids. V was pared by 0 bases and J by 7 bases, with 13 bases between. CDR3 loop: CASSLGPDSVEKLFF. The DNA for the CDR3 is TGTGCCAGCAGCTTGGGGCCGGACTCCGTTGAAAAACTGTTTTTT. Together with reference TRBV5-4 and TRBJ1-4, the CDR3 gives the full variable domain: ETGVTQSPTHLIKTRGQQVTLRCSSQSGHNTVSWYQQALGQGPQFIFQYYREEENGRGNFPPRFSGLQFPNYSSELNVNALELDDSALYLCASSLGPDSVEKLFFGSGTQLSVL.